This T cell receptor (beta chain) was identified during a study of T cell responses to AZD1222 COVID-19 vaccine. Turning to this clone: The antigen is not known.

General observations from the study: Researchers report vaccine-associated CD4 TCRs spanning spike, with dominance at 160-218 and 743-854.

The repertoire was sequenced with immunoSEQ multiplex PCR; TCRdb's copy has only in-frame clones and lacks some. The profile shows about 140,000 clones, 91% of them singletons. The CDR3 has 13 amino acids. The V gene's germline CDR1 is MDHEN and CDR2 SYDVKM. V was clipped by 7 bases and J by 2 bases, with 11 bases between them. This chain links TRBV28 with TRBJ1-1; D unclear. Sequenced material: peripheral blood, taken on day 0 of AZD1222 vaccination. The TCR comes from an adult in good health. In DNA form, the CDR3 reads TGTGCCAGCAATCCACACGTCAACACTGAAGCTTTCTTT. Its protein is CASNPHVNTEAFF.